This is a list of T cell receptor beta chains from one sample in a study of CXCR3-negative and CXCR3-positive naive CD8 T cells. TCRdb reprocessed the 5' RACE reads and stores each CDR3 protein as one record, lacking DNA. The listing records under 90,000 distinct CDR3 sequences. Source material: naive CXCR3+ CD8+ T cells from blood. These receptors came from a human donor in good health. Some clones in this sample may be carry-over from other donors' samples. Each CDR3 is given with its conserved first and last residue.

v_call: TRBV7-6; j_call: TRBJ1-5; cdr3_aa: CASSLGAGYQPQHF
v_call: TRBV29-1; j_call: TRBJ2-7; cdr3_aa: CSVEEEASYEQYF
v_call: TRBV6-5; j_call: TRBJ2-1; cdr3_aa: CASSPDSPGLHNEQFF
v_call: TRBV27; j_call: TRBJ2-1; cdr3_aa: CASSSLPDGLGNEQFF
v_call: TRBV27; j_call: TRBJ1-1; cdr3_aa: CASSLSVNTEAFF
v_call: TRBV15; j_call: TRBJ1-1; cdr3_aa: CATSAPGRSLNTEAFF
v_call: TRBV23-1; j_call: TRBJ1-4; cdr3_aa: CASSQSSAASVEKLFF
v_call: TRBV20-1; j_call: TRBJ2-5; cdr3_aa: CSARERGTETQYF
v_call: TRBV6-5; j_call: TRBJ2-7; cdr3_aa: CASSDNSYEQYF
v_call: TRBV7-9; j_call: TRBJ2-1; cdr3_aa: CASSKRLADEQFF
v_call: TRBV7-8; j_call: TRBJ2-1; cdr3_aa: CASSSRQGPFNEQFF
v_call: TRBV20-1; j_call: TRBJ2-7; cdr3_aa: CSARDLSSYEQYF
v_call: TRBV25-1; j_call: TRBJ1-5; cdr3_aa: CASSDRADQPQHF
v_call: TRBV7-9; j_call: TRBJ2-7; cdr3_aa: CASSSGRSSYEQYF
v_call: TRBV5-4; j_call: TRBJ2-3; cdr3_aa: CASSLSWEGTDTQYF
v_call: TRBV12-3/TRBV12-4; j_call: TRBJ2-1; cdr3_aa: CASSFDGAGSYNEQFF
v_call: TRBV2; j_call: TRBJ2-1; cdr3_aa: CASIAGTIYNEQFF
v_call: TRBV15; j_call: TRBJ2-1; cdr3_aa: CATSSDIAGLGNEQFF
v_call: TRBV3-1; j_call: TRBJ1-1; cdr3_aa: CASSQSTDSEAFF
v_call: TRBV2; j_call: TRBJ2-3; cdr3_aa: CASSEEPGINPQYF
v_call: TRBV4-1; j_call: TRBJ2-1; cdr3_aa: CASSLQRGEYNEQFF
v_call: TRBV4-1; j_call: TRBJ2-3; cdr3_aa: CASSQLLAGLIDTQYF
v_call: TRBV11-2; j_call: TRBJ2-2; cdr3_aa: CASSFPEQGIRLTELFF
v_call: TRBV7-9; j_call: TRBJ2-1; cdr3_aa: CASSLAAGSYNEQFF
v_call: TRBV28; j_call: TRBJ2-7; cdr3_aa: CASNTAGYEQYF
v_call: TRBV7-9; j_call: TRBJ2-1; cdr3_aa: CASSGGVYEQFF
v_call: TRBV7-8; j_call: TRBJ2-4; cdr3_aa: CASSLVEAGEDKNIQYF
v_call: TRBV7-9; j_call: TRBJ2-1; cdr3_aa: CASGSTSGGYNEQFF
v_call: TRBV5-1; j_call: TRBJ2-5; cdr3_aa: CASSLLAGGQQETQYF
v_call: TRBV21-1; j_call: TRBJ1-1; cdr3_aa: CASRRRWGSLNTEAFF
v_call: TRBV28; j_call: TRBJ1-5; cdr3_aa: CASSFQTTGKNQPQHF
v_call: TRBV11-2; j_call: TRBJ2-1; cdr3_aa: CASSATGTSSNEQFF
v_call: TRBV4-1; j_call: TRBJ1-1; cdr3_aa: CASSQDIANTEAFF
v_call: TRBV11-3; j_call: TRBJ2-1; cdr3_aa: CASSSSSNEQFF
v_call: TRBV11-1; j_call: TRBJ2-7; cdr3_aa: CASSDSGSYEQYF
v_call: TRBV6-5; j_call: TRBJ1-4; cdr3_aa: CASSYGGGYEKLFF
v_call: TRBV5-1; j_call: TRBJ2-3; cdr3_aa: CASSFRGWVSTDTQYF
v_call: TRBV2; j_call: TRBJ2-7; cdr3_aa: CASTFSGTSGNEQYF
v_call: TRBV14; j_call: TRBJ2-1; cdr3_aa: CASSPLASLGDEQFF
v_call: TRBV5-1; j_call: TRBJ2-1; cdr3_aa: CASSSLNEQFF
v_call: TRBV28; j_call: TRBJ2-2; cdr3_aa: CASSVVEAGELFF
v_call: TRBV29-1; j_call: TRBJ2-3; cdr3_aa: CSVDYRASATDTQYF
v_call: TRBV10-3; j_call: TRBJ2-1; cdr3_aa: CAIRETGDGNEQFF
v_call: TRBV10-3; j_call: TRBJ2-3; cdr3_aa: CAISESRGTTDTQYF
v_call: TRBV19; j_call: TRBJ2-5; cdr3_aa: CASSRGSPATQYF
v_call: TRBV28; j_call: TRBJ2-7; cdr3_aa: CASSPTGGFYEQYF
v_call: TRBV10-2; j_call: TRBJ2-6; cdr3_aa: CASSEIETGSSWANVLTF
v_call: TRBV11-2; j_call: TRBJ2-1; cdr3_aa: CASSLVASGGEAGSYNEQFF